The source of this T cell receptor (beta chain) is a study of T-cell reconstitution after alpha-beta-depleted transplantation in children. V lost 3 bases, J lost 8 bases, and 8 bases stayed unmatched. This CDR3 region has 14 residues. This clonotype occurred a few times. As it was prepared, the TCRbeta library received unique molecular identifiers. TCRdb analysed the PCR reads with MiXCR anew, one entry per CDR3 protein. The sample holds 210,000 or so distinct CDR3 sequences, approximately 10% seen once. This material consisted of PBMCs from the stem cell graft donor, taken from the stem cell graft. The V and J genes are TRBV12-3 or TRBV12-4 and TRBJ1-2, with TRBD1 identical over 8 bases. The receptor was derived from a human donor who donated a stem cell graft to a child with acute lymphoblastic leukemia. CDR3 sequence: CASSFPGGMSGYTF. The CDR3 region has the DNA TGTGCCAGCAGTTTTCCAGGGGGCATGAGCGGCTACACCTTC.